Following are 30 T cell receptor beta chains from one sample sequenced in a study of cytomegalovirus exposure and HLA in healthy donors. Primers included in the PCR were 60 Vbeta and 13 Jbeta primers. Clones were sequenced by immunoSEQ multiplex PCR, and TCRdb holds only the in-frame ones, with some missing. The sample yields roughly 60,000 clones, less than 85% seen once. Sequenced: PBMCs. The receptors here all came from an older woman in good health and CMV-seropositive.

The chain links TRBV5-6 to TRBJ1-3; no clear D gene. The CDR3 has 14 amino acids. V was shortened by 0 bases and J by 2 bases, with 6 bases between the two germline ends. Per germline, CDR1 SGHDT and CDR2 YYEEEE. The CDR3 spells CASSLDRTGNTIYF. The CDR3 DNA sequence: TGTGCCAGCAGCTTGGACAGAACTGGAAACACCATATATTTT.

The chain joins TRBV10-3 to TRBJ1-1, with D tentatively TRBD1 (5 bases). The CDR3 covers 13 residues. V was clipped by 7 bases and J by 4 bases, with 13 bases between them. Germline loops: CDR1 ENHRY, CDR2 SYGVKD. CDR3 protein: CAINAGQGTEAFF. CDR3 DNA: TGTGCCATCAATGCAGGGCAGGGCACTGAAGCTTTCTTT.

The chain links TRBV25-1 to TRBJ1-2, with D uncertain. Trimming took 4 bases from V and 9 from J, leaving 15 bases between them. The CDR3 runs to 13 residues. CDR1 is MGHDK, CDR2 SYGVNS, per germline. The chain's CDR3 is CASSGEGLGSYTF. The CDR3, as DNA: TGTGCCAGCAGTGGGGAAGGGCTCGGGAGCTACACCTTC.

The gene calls are TRBV5-8 and TRBJ1-4; D remains ambiguous. Trimming left V 4 bases short and J 8 bases short, with 18 bases between. This CDR3 is built from 15 residues. Germline CDR1 and CDR2: SGHTS and YDEGEE. The CDR3 here is CASSAGRGEYEKLFF. CDR3 DNA sequence: TGTGCCAGCAGCGCCGGGCGGGGTGAATACGAAAAACTGTTTTTT.

The chain employs TRBV18 and TRBJ2-2; 8 nucleotides match TRBD1. The CDR3 loop spans 16 amino acids. CDR1 is KGHSH, CDR2 LQKENI, per germline. J was trimmed by 3 bases and V by 1 base; bases with no gene match: 4. In DNA, the CDR3 is TGTGCCAGCTCACCACGGGCAGGGGGCGACACCGGGGAGCTGTTTTTT. Translating it yields CASSPRAGGDTGELFF.

The chain recombines TRBV7-3 with TRBJ1-1, with a weak D call TRBD1 (5 bases). The germline CDR1 and CDR2 sequences are SGHTA and FQGTGA. V shed 0 bases and J shed 4 bases, with 9 bases lying between them. The CDR3 runs to 14 residues. The CDR3 DNA reads as TGTGCCAGCAGCTTAACTTCGGGGGGCACTGAAGCTTTCTTT. This translates into CASSLTSGGTEAFF.

The gene calls are TRBV25-1 and TRBJ2-7; 10 bases agree with TRBD1. CDR1 and CDR2 from the germline V gene are MGHDK and SYGVNS. This CDR3 has 15 amino acids. Losses at the gene ends were 2 bases for V and 4 bases for J; bases not matched to a gene: 5. CDR3 loop: CASSEGTGVAYEQYF. In nucleotides, the CDR3 is TGTGCCAGCAGTGAAGGGACAGGGGTTGCTTACGAGCAGTACTTC.

This clone was seen more than once but under ten times. This chain joins TRBV5-1 and TRBJ2-4; D unclear. V dropped 0 bases and J dropped 0 bases, with 16 bases sitting between them. Germline V CDR1 and CDR2: SGHRS, YFSETQ. This CDR3 is 18 amino acids long. CDR3 residues: CASSLDVRPTIAKNIQYF. The CDR3 bases are TGCGCCAGCAGCTTGGATGTCAGGCCAACCATAGCCAAAAACATTCAGTACTTC.

This clone showed up just once. The V call is TRBV6-5, the J call TRBJ1-1, with no clear D. Per germline, CDR1 MNHEY and CDR2 SVGAGI. Trimming pared 6 bases from V and 3 bases from J, leaving 11 bases between. The CDR3 is 13 amino acids. For the CDR3, the DNA is TGTGCCAGCAGGAGGTCTTGGGACACTGAAGCTTTCTTT. Amino acids: CASRRSWDTEAFF.

The V call is TRBV5-8, the J call TRBJ2-7; D may be TRBD2 (6 bases). The CDR3 length is 13 residues. V was trimmed by 2 bases and J by 2 bases, leaving 8 bases between them. The germline V gene encodes CDR1 SGHTS and CDR2 YDEGEE. CDR3 coding DNA: TGTGCCAGCAGCTTCACGGGAGCCTACGAGCAGTACTTC. This gives the protein CASSFTGAYEQYF.

The chain joins TRBV5-1 to TRBJ2-1; the match to TRBD1 covers 9 bases. Germline V CDR1 and CDR2: SGHRS, YFSETQ. The V and J ends lost 4 bases and 2 bases, in that order; junction bases with no gene match: 4. The length of the CDR3 is 15 residues. CDR3 loop: CASSRTGGTYNEQFF. The CDR3 nucleotides read TGCGCCAGCAGCCGAACAGGGGGCACCTACAATGAGCAGTTCTTC. The variable domain in full, with the rest retrieved from reference TRBV5-1 and TRBJ2-1, is KAGVTQTPRYLIKTRGQQVTLSCSPISGHRSVSWYQQTPGQGLQFLFEYFSETQRNKGNFPGRFSGRQFSNSRSEMNVSTLELGDSALYLCASSRTGGTYNEQFFGPGTRLTVL.

The V call is TRBV9, the J call TRBJ2-1, with TRBD2 matching over 10 bases. V lost 0 bases to trimming and J lost 0 bases; unmatched junction nucleotides: 3. CDR1 and CDR2 from the germline V gene are SGDLS and YYNGEE. The length of the CDR3 is 17 residues. CDR3 nucleotide sequence: TGTGCCAGCAGCGTAGGGGCTAGCGGGAGCTCCTACAATGAGCAGTTCTTC. Residues: CASSVGASGSSYNEQFF.

The J gene is TRBJ1-1, the V gene TRBV6-5, with 11 bases fitting TRBD1. Germline V CDR1 and CDR2: MNHEY, SVGAGI. CDR3 length: 14 residues. Germline trimming cut 3 bases from V and 6 bases from J; bases unmatched to any gene: 3. The CDR3 region has the DNA TGTGCCAGCAGTTATGGGACAGGGGGGGCTGAAGCTTTCTTT. Residues: CASSYGTGGAEAFF.

This clone was seen only once. The chain uses TRBV7-9 and TRBJ2-3; D is unclear. CDR3 length equals 14 residues. Germline V lookup: CDR1 SEHNR, CDR2 FQNEAQ (reference sequence). V was shortened by 3 bases and J by 0 bases, with 7 bases between the two germline ends. CDR3 residues: CASSLIESTDTQYF. The CDR3 DNA sequence: TGTGCCAGCAGCTTGATAGAAAGCACAGATACGCAGTATTTT.

The CDR3 reads CASSLVAGGLSTDTQYF. Here the CDR3 DNA reads TGTGCCAGCAGCTTAGTGGCAGGGGGCCTTAGCACAGATACGCAGTATTTT. The V call is TRBV11-2, the J call TRBJ2-3; TRBD1 matches at 8 bases. The V and J ends lost 1 base and 0 bases, in that order; junction bases with no gene match: 6. Germline CDR1 is SGHAT and CDR2 is FQNNGV. There are 17 residues in the CDR3.

In nucleotides, the CDR3 is TGTGCCATCAGTGAGTCGGATAGAGGGAGGAGCTCTGGCTACACCTTC. Amino acid sequence: CAISESDRGRSSGYTF. The J gene is TRBJ1-2, the V gene TRBV10-3, with D hard to call. Trimming took off 0 bases at V and 7 bases at J, with 18 bases between the two ends. This CDR3 region has 16 residues. Germline-derived CDR1 and CDR2 are ENHRY and SYGVKD.

Regarding this clone: Other DNA sequences in this sample translate to the same CDR3. The V gene is TRBV5-1, the J gene TRBJ2-7; TRBD1 might be the D (6 bases). The CDR3 is 15 amino acids. Trimming took off 0 bases at V and 2 bases at J, with 12 bases between the two ends. Germline CDR1 and CDR2: SGHRS and YFSETQ. The CDR3 loop reads CASSLGDGQTYEQYF. DNA of the CDR3: TGCGCCAGCAGCTTGGGGGATGGACAGACCTACGAGCAGTACTTC. The entire variable domain, with the rest obtained from reference TRBV5-1 and TRBJ2-7, is as follows: KAGVTQTPRYLIKTRGQQVTLSCSPISGHRSVSWYQQTPGQGLQFLFEYFSETQRNKGNFPGRFSGRQFSNSRSEMNVSTLELGDSALYLCASSLGDGQTYEQYFGPGTRLTVT.

V usage is TRBV9 and J usage is TRBJ2-3, with D perhaps TRBD2 (7 bases). The V end lost 7 bases, the J end lost 2 bases, and 14 bases lay between the germline ends. Germline V lookup: CDR1 SGDLS, CDR2 YYNGEE. This CDR3 region has 14 residues. In DNA, the CDR3 is TGTGCCAGCGCCCTGGGGGGGCTCACAGATACGCAGTATTTT. Translated, it gives CASALGGLTDTQYF.

This sequence joins TRBV7-2 and TRBJ2-5; 9 nucleotides line up with TRBD2. This CDR3 is 17 amino acids long. The V and J ends lost 3 bases and 5 bases, in that order; junction bases with no gene match: 13. Per germline, CDR1 SGHTA and CDR2 FQGNSA. CDR3 protein: CASSFGGTRSGGETQYF. The CDR3 region has the DNA TGTGCCAGCAGCTTTGGCGGGACTAGGAGCGGGGGGGAGACCCAGTACTTC.

This chain joins TRBV5-6 and TRBJ2-3; the D gene is possibly TRBD2 (6 bases). The CDR3 extends over 16 amino acids. Trimming shortened V by 0 bases and J by 0 bases, and 11 bases separated the two germline ends. CDR1 is SGHDT, CDR2 YYEEEE, per germline. Here the CDR3 DNA reads TGTGCCAGCAGCTTGGGGCGGGGAAGTAGCACAGATACGCAGTATTTT. Amino acids: CASSLGRGSSTDTQYF.

The J gene is TRBJ1-4, the V gene TRBV5-1; the match to TRBD1 covers 8 bases. The V and J ends lost 2 bases and 0 bases, in that order; junction bases with no gene match: 12. This CDR3 has 19 residues. CDR1 and CDR2 (germline): SGHRS, YFSETQ. CDR3: CASSFRGDRTGPTNEKLFF. The CDR3, as DNA: TGCGCCAGCAGCTTTAGAGGGGACAGGACGGGCCCAACTAATGAAAAACTGTTTTTT. Full variable domain (missing parts from reference TRBV5-1 and TRBJ1-4): KAGVTQTPRYLIKTRGQQVTLSCSPISGHRSVSWYQQTPGQGLQFLFEYFSETQRNKGNFPGRFSGRQFSNSRSEMNVSTLELGDSALYLCASSFRGDRTGPTNEKLFFGSGTQLSVL.

CDR3 in DNA: TGTGCCAGCAGCCAAGTAGGGACAGCGGCAGGCTACACCTTC. Translating it yields CASSQVGTAAGYTF. The V gene is TRBV14, the J gene TRBJ1-2, with 7 bases aligning to TRBD1. Germline V CDR1 and CDR2: SGHDN, FVKESK. V was pared by 1 base and J by 8 bases, with 7 bases of the junction left unmatched. This CDR3 is 14 amino acids long.

The chain employs TRBV7-8 and TRBJ1-6, with D possibly TRBD1 on 5 matching bases. V shed 6 bases and J shed 10 bases, with 16 bases lying between them. The germline CDR1 and CDR2 sequences are SGHVS and FQNEAQ. This CDR3 has 14 residues. CDR3 protein: CASSSQGGESPLHF. The CDR3 DNA reads as TGTGCCAGCAGTTCCCAGGGAGGAGAGTCACCCCTCCACTTT.

About this clone itself: Compared with germline, one end of the junction differs, possibly owing to a read error. The rearrangement joins TRBV18 to TRBJ2-1, with TRBD1 identical over 7 bases. Germline values: CDR1 KGHSH, CDR2 LQKENI. The CDR3 totals 16 residues. The CDR3 protein is CASSPRQGDTYNEQFF. CDR3 sequence (DNA): TGTGCCAGTTCACCACGACAGGGAGACACCTACAATGAGCAGTTCTTC.

There are a few counts of this clone. V is TRBV18 and J is TRBJ2-3; 10 bases align to TRBD2. V lost 5 bases to trimming and J lost 1 base; unmatched junction nucleotides: 3. Germline lookup yields CDR1 KGHSH and CDR2 LQKENI. The CDR3 contains 15 residues. The CDR3 sequence: CASSSLAGGTDTQYF. CDR3 sequence (DNA): TGTGCCAGCTCAAGCCTAGCGGGGGGCACAGATACGCAGTATTTT.

The chain joins TRBV27 to TRBJ1-2, with 9 bases that match TRBD1. CDR1 MNHEY and CDR2 SMNVEV come from the germline V gene (reference sequence). The CDR3 spans 16 residues. After removal of 3 bases from V and 4 bases from J, the junction contained 9 bases not matched to a gene. This CDR3 reads CASSFTRTGALYGYTF. The DNA of the CDR3 is TGTGCCAGCAGTTTCACAAGGACAGGGGCCCTCTATGGCTACACCTTC.

The V call is TRBV5-4, the J call TRBJ1-2; possibly TRBD1 for D (6 bases). This CDR3 spans 15 amino acids. From germline, CDR1 is SGHNT and CDR2 YYREEE (reference sequence). Trimming took 4 bases from V and 4 from J, leaving 17 bases between them. CDR3 coding DNA: TGTGCCAGCAGCATAACAGGGCCGAGATTCTATGGCTACACCTTC. Translating it yields CASSITGPRFYGYTF.

This clone came up a few times. This chain uses TRBV30 with TRBJ1-1; D gene ambiguous. The CDR3 spans 11 residues. V was shortened by 8 bases and J by 4 bases, with 11 bases between the two germline ends. Germline V gene lookup returns CDR1 GTSNPN and CDR2 SVGIG (reference sequence). The CDR3 region has the DNA TGTGCCAGAACGCGGGTCACTGAAGCTTTCTTT. Translating gives CARTRVTEAFF.

In DNA, the CDR3 is TGTGCCAGCAGTTTCTCCGACCGACAGGGCAAGAGCTACACCTTC. This sequence encodes CASSFSDRQGKSYTF. The rearrangement links TRBV27 to TRBJ1-2; TRBD1 aligns across 7 bases. Germline values: CDR1 MNHEY, CDR2 SMNVEV (reference sequence). Trimming cost V 3 bases and J 9 bases; bases outside gene matches: 13. This CDR3 is built from 15 residues.

This chain connects TRBV5-1 to TRBJ2-3; D is uncertain. CDR3 length: 13 amino acids. V was shortened by 0 bases and J by 5 bases, with 7 bases between the two germline ends. CDR1 and CDR2 from the germline V gene are SGHRS and YFSETQ. The CDR3 spells CASSLAGRDTQYF. The CDR3, as DNA: TGCGCCAGCAGCTTGGCAGGTCGAGATACGCAGTATTTT. Using reference TRBV5-1 and TRBJ2-3 for the parts outside the CDR3, the full variable domain is KAGVTQTPRYLIKTRGQQVTLSCSPISGHRSVSWYQQTPGQGLQFLFEYFSETQRNKGNFPGRFSGRQFSNSRSEMNVSTLELGDSALYLCASSLAGRDTQYFGPGTRLTVL.